A selection of T cell receptor beta chains follows, all from one sample in a study of cytomegalovirus exposure and HLA in healthy donors. TCRdb's copy holds only in-frame clones and misses some; the assay was immunoSEQ multiplex PCR. The sample has 95,000 to 150,000 clones; roughly 80% are singletons. Specimen: PBMCs. The receptors come from a man aged 30-40 years in good health and CMV-seronegative. Each CDR3 is given with its conserved first and last residue. D genes are given only for firm matches. Size values are once, few and many counts, or a class for expanded clones, and some rows have none.

j_gene,abundance,v_gene,d_gene,CDR3aa,CDR3nt
TRBJ2-7,NA,TRBV27,TRBD2,CASSFTNPGLAPSSYEQYF,TGTGCCAGCAGTTTTACAAATCCGGGACTAGCGCCATCCTCCTACGAGCAGTACTTC
TRBJ2-1,NA,TRBV30,NA,CAWSAKTRIGKQFF,TGTGCCTGGAGTGCCAAAACTAGGATCGGGAAGCAGTTCTTC
TRBJ1-1,NA,TRBV5-8,NA,CASSLTVMNTEAFF,TGTGCCAGCAGCCTGACTGTGATGAACACTGAAGCTTTCTTC
TRBJ2-1,NA,TRBV10-3,TRBD2,CAISGTSGSQNEQFF,TGTGCCATCAGCGGGACTAGCGGTTCTCAAAATGAGCAGTTCTTC
TRBJ2-3,NA,TRBV5-1,TRBD1,CASSPGQSTDTQYF,TGCGCCAGCAGCCCGGGACAGAGCACAGATACGCAGTATTTT
TRBJ2-3,NA,TRBV7-2,NA,CASSARVAGVPSDTQYF,TGTGCCAGCAGCGCACGAGTTGCAGGGGTTCCCTCAGATACGCAGTATTTT
TRBJ2-6,NA,TRBV7-9,NA,CASSLAIDSGANVLTF,TGTGCCAGCAGCTTAGCCATAGACTCTGGGGCCAACGTCCTGACTTTC
TRBJ1-2,NA,TRBV19,TRBD1,CASSFGQGANYGYTF,TGTGCCAGTAGTTTCGGACAGGGGGCTAACTATGGCTACACCTTC
TRBJ1-6,few,TRBV2,NA,CASRPDRSSYNSPLHF,TGTGCCAGCAGACCCGACAGGAGCTCCTATAATTCACCCCTCCACTTT
TRBJ2-3,once,TRBV7-6,TRBD1,CASSFRGRGADTQYF,TGTGCCAGCAGCTTTAGGGGGCGCGGTGCAGATACGCAGTATTTT
TRBJ1-5,NA,TRBV9,TRBD1,CASSVEGGSQPQHF,TGTGCCAGCAGCGTAGAAGGGGGCAGTCAGCCCCAGCATTTT
TRBJ1-2,NA,TRBV6-1,TRBD1,CASIPQGGHGYTF,TGTGCCAGCATCCCACAGGGGGGTCATGGCTACACCTTC
TRBJ2-1,NA,TRBV10-3,NA,CAISGAGQASSYNEQFF,TGTGCCATCAGTGGAGCGGGTCAGGCGAGCTCCTACAATGAGCAGTTCTTC